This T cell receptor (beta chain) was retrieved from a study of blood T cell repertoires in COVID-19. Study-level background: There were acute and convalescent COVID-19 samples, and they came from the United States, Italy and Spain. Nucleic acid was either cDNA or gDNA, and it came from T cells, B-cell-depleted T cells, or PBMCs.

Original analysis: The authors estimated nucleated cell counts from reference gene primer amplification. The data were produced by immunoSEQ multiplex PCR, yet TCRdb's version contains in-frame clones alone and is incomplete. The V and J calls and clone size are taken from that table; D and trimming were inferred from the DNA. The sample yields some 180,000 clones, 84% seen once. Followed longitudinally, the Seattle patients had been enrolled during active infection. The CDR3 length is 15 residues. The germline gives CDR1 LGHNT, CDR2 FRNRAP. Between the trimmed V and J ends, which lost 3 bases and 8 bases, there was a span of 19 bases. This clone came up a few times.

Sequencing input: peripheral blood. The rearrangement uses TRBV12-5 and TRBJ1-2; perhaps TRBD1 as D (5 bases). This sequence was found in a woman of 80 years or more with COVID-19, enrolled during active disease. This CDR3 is CASGFSGGRTGGYTF. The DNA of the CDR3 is TGTGCTAGTGGTTTTTCCGGAGGGCGCACAGGAGGCTACACCTTC.